Reported below is one T cell receptor beta chain. Its antigen specificity is not known. Per-base quality was not reported, and no clone a single base away is much larger than it. CD8 naive samples were obtained by positive selection for CCR7 among CD45RO-negative cells, yielding a CD45RA+CCR7+ population from which TemRA cells were excluded. The donors were healthy, HIV-negative adults who had no recently reported acute infections or vaccinations. Every donor was a Caucasian adult residing in Nashville, Tennessee, USA. Blood was collected by leukapheresis, and PBMCs were isolated by Ficoll-Histopaque density gradient centrifugation and then cryopreserved in liquid nitrogen vapor phase. Analytical flow cytometry was used to check the purity and quantity of each magnetically sorted T cell population. Genomic DNA was isolated from each sorted fraction and quantified by UV absorbance on a Nanodrop 2000c.

The germline V gene gives CDR1 as MGHRA and CDR2 as YSYEKL. The CDR3, cysteine through phenylalanine, is 16 amino acids long. Of all the DNA, just the CDR3 is kept, 48 bases in frame from base 1. Clipping removes 4 bases from V and 7 bases from J, with 11 as the unmatched junction base count. The data were obtained in a study of shared clonotypes between healthy human individuals (TCRdb year 2020). Background for the entire study: A few men and two women, aged 18 to 49 years, made up the cohort. For each donor, CD4 naive and CD4 memory were each given three plates, CD8 naive was given two plates, and CD8 memory was given one plate. To estimate repertoire size and how much clonotypes are shared between individuals, the study performed deep sequencing of blood TCR repertoires from five healthy adults. To increase sequencing depth and limit assay-specific biases, different laboratories used diverse techniques to prepare libraries and sequence TCR repertoires. Between about 0.85 and 8.9 billion PBMCs per donor were obtained by leukapheresis.

The study at large found these results: Based on pairwise subsampling, the degree of clonotype sharing among donors was expected to be affected by sequencing depth. Because the study included only a small number of donors, the genetic and exposure-history diversity represented was limited. Only blood was sampled, and tissue TCR repertoires likely differ from those in blood. When a handful of donors were compared, the shared fraction of clonotypes was about 5% for naive CD4, 3% to 4% for naive CD8, more than 2% for memory CD4, and 0.4% for memory CD8. Rarefaction of sorted-subset datasets indicated incomplete sequencing despite the large sequencing depth. Naive subsets generally had larger estimated clonotype richness than memory subsets. Compared with non-shared clonotypes, clonotypes shared by all four sorted-subset donors had higher generation probabilities.

Using the deep immunoSEQ assay, TCR CDR3 regions were amplified from genomic DNA by multiplex PCR. For each cell subset, the extracted genomic DNA was distributed evenly across all wells of several immunoSEQ 96-well plates, and each plate served as one replicate. Each replicate PCR for sorted subsets received around 200 ng genomic DNA, equal to 30,000 or so T cell genomes. The purified libraries were quantified using a Qubit 3.0 fluorometer, sized with a Bioanalyzer 2100, and then quantified again using the KAPA Library Quantification kit. Every immunoSEQ 96-well plate was sequenced on a separate single-read 150-cycle Illumina NextSeq 550 flow cell. The authors processed their data as follows. Because only junctional sequences without quality scores were contained in the immunoSEQ output, filtering matching that applied to full-length reads could not be performed. Sequences were annotated with PyIR, a Python wrapper for IgBLAST v1.9, and V/J genes and CDR3 were assigned using IMGT germline references. Reads were removed for weak V/J assignments (E-value above 1e-6), missing CDR3, stop codons, out-of-frame junctions, or ambiguous translated residues. V3J clonotypes were defined as sequences sharing the same inferred V gene, J gene, and CDR3 amino acid sequence. Percentage overlap between repertoires was calculated by dividing the number of shared unique clonotypes by the size of the smaller repertoire. Richness of each repertoire was evaluated using RTK rarefaction, the Chao1 estimator, and Recon v2.1 estimates of unobserved clonotypes. OLGA was used to compute generation probabilities for all TCRbeta clonotypes that the gDNA method yielded from a handful of donors. TCRdb provides this immuneACCESS table in a form limited to in-frame rearrangements. Some clones are lacking; in checked studies, under half of them reflect an unresolved V gene, and why the rest are absent is not known. D and trimming were read from the DNA, whereas the V and J calls and clone size are those reported in that table. The sample includes around 2.1 million clones, with around 93% observed a single time. Together, the top ten hold around 1.7% of the sample.

The source of this sequence is a young man in good health. Some clones in this sample may be carry-over from other donors' samples. Material: naive CD8+ T cells from PBMCs. In light of the paper, this sample's cell subset or site label describes: CD45RA+CCR7+. The chain is made from TRBV4-1 and TRBJ2-2; 8 nucleotides in the junction match TRBD2. The nucleotides are TGCGCCAGCAGCCCTATGGAGCGGGAGAGGGTCGGGGAGCTGTTTTTT. This gives the protein CASSPMERERVGELFF.